This T cell receptor (beta chain) was captured by sequencing in a study of cytomegalovirus exposure and HLA in healthy donors. PCR used 60 Vbeta primers and 13 Jbeta primers. Libraries were prepared by immunoSEQ multiplex PCR; TCRdb keeps only in-frame clonotypes and omits some of them. The sample shows some 67,000 clones, 70% to 85% of them seen only once. To note about this clone: The junction does not match germline at one end; this may be a read error.

Germline V gene sequence: CDR1 SSHAT, CDR2 FNYEAQ (reference sequence). The CDR3 spans 13 residues. This sequence joins TRBV7-7 and TRBJ1-1; 11 bases agree with TRBD1. This receptor was identified in a man aged 55 to 70 in good health and CMV-seropositive. The sample taken for sequencing was PBMCs. Here the CDR3 reads CASSTGQGAEAFF. The DNA of the CDR3 is TGTGCTAGCAGCACAGGACAGGGGGCAGAAGCTTTCTTT.